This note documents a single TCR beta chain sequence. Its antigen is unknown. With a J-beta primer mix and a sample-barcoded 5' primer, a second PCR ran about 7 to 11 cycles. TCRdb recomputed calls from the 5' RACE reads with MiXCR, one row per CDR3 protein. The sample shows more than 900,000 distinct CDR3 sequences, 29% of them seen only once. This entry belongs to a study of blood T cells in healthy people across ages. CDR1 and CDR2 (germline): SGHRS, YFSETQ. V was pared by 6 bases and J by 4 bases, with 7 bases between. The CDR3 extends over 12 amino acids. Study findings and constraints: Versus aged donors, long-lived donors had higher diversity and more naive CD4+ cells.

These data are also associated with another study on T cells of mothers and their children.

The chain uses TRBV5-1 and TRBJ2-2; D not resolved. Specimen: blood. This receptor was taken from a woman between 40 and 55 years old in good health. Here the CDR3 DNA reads TGCGCCAGCAATAGGGCCACCGGGGAGCTGTTTTTT. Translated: CASNRATGELFF.